The 21 T cell receptor beta chains reported below all come from one sample, sequenced in a study of blood T cell repertoires in COVID-19. Sequencing was performed with immunoSEQ multiplex PCR; in TCRdb, only in-frame clones are kept and a portion is missing. This table holds over 200,000 clones, 80% found once. Material: peripheral blood. Source of these receptors: a human donor in a cohort sampled during active COVID-19.

The chain recombines TRBV28 with TRBJ1-1; a weak D match, TRBD1 (6 bases). The germline V and J ends were trimmed by 3 bases and 0 bases, with 17 bases remaining between them. Germline loops: CDR1 MDHEN, CDR2 SYDVKM. The CDR3 contains 17 residues. Here the CDR3 reads CASSLRRGQEMNTEAFF. CDR3 bases: TGTGCCAGCAGTTTGCGCAGGGGCCAGGAGATGAACACTGAAGCTTTCTTT.

This clone was picked up a small number of times. The chain carries TRBV6-5 and TRBJ1-4; no clear D gene. The CDR3 runs 14 residues. V gave up 10 bases and J gave up 8 bases, with 20 bases separating them. Per germline, CDR1 MNHEY and CDR2 SVGAGI. CDR3: CATRRAGLEEKLFF. The DNA for the CDR3 is TGTGCCACCCGCCGAGCTGGTCTTGAGGAAAAACTGTTTTTT.

V gene TRBV12-3 or TRBV12-4 combines with J gene TRBJ2-7; no reliable D call. The CDR3 runs 12 residues. Trimming took off 4 bases at V and 3 bases at J, with 7 bases between the two ends. The CDR3 sequence: CASSSAVYEQYF. CDR3 bases: TGTGCCAGCAGTTCAGCCGTCTACGAGCAGTACTTC.

The V gene is TRBV2, the J gene TRBJ2-1; D might be TRBD1 (6 bases). V was clipped by 6 bases and J by 5 bases, with 17 bases between them. The V gene's germline CDR1 is SNHLY and CDR2 FYNNEI. The CDR3 runs to 15 residues. The CDR3, as DNA: TGTGCCAGCAGGATGGACAGAGCTGTAAACAATGAGCAGTTCTTC. Translating gives CASRMDRAVNNEQFF. Combining the CDR3 with reference TRBV2 and TRBJ2-1 gives the whole variable domain EPEVTQTPSHQVTQMGQEVILRCVPISNHLYFYWYRQILGQKVEFLVSFYNNEISEKSEIFDDQFSVERPDGSNFTLKIRSTKLEDSAMYFCASRMDRAVNNEQFFGPGTRLTVL.

The chain couples TRBV7-9 to TRBJ2-5; D ambiguous. Trimming pared 4 bases from V and 5 bases from J, leaving 8 bases between. This CDR3 contains 12 residues. Per the germline V gene, CDR1 is SEHNR and CDR2 is FQNEAQ (reference sequence). CDR3 in amino acids: CASSWSIETQYF. CDR3 coding DNA: TGTGCCAGCAGCTGGTCTATCGAGACCCAGTACTTC.

The chain couples TRBV7-2 to TRBJ1-2; the D is unclear. CDR1 SGHTA and CDR2 FQGNSA come from the germline V gene. V shed 1 base and J shed 5 bases, with 5 bases lying between them. CDR3 length: 12 residues. The CDR3 protein is CASSLDAYGYTF. CDR3 nucleotides: TGTGCCAGCAGCTTAGATGCGTATGGCTACACCTTC.

V and J are TRBV6-4 and TRBJ2-5, with TRBD1 matching over 11 bases. Germline CDR1 MRHNA, CDR2 SNTAGT. Losses at the gene ends were 6 bases for V and 5 bases for J; bases not matched to a gene: 23. This CDR3 contains 20 residues. Here the CDR3 DNA reads TGTGCCAGCAGAGAGAGTCGAACCGGGACAGGGGGTCGGTTCTGGGAGACCCAGTACTTC. Its protein product is CASRESRTGTGGRFWETQYF.

The genes are TRBV30 and TRBJ2-1, with 15 bases fitting TRBD2. Trimming took 3 bases from V and 7 from J; bases not matched to a gene: 7. Germline values: CDR1 GTSNPN, CDR2 SVGIG (reference sequence). The CDR3 is made up of 16 amino acids. The CDR3 nucleotides read TGTGCCTGGAGCGGACAAGGACTAGCGGGAGGGAATGAGCAGTTCTTC. Its protein product is CAWSGQGLAGGNEQFF.

The chain carries TRBV15 and TRBJ2-7; D is perhaps TRBD1 (5 bases). The V gene lost 0 bases and the J gene lost 3 bases, with 12 bases spanning the gap. This CDR3 has 15 residues. The germline V gene has CDR1 LNHNV and CDR2 YYDKDF (reference sequence). CDR3 sequence reads: CATSRDYVQDYEQYF. CDR3 bases: TGTGCCACCAGCAGAGATTATGTACAGGACTACGAGCAGTACTTC. The full variable domain, completed using reference TRBV15 and TRBJ2-7, is DAMVIQNPRYQVTQFGKPVTLSCSQTLNHNVMYWYQQKSSQAPKLLFHYYDKDFNNEADTPDNFQSRRPNTSFCFLDIRSPGLGDTAMYLCATSRDYVQDYEQYFGPGTRLTVT.

V is TRBV7-2 and J is TRBJ2-3; 9 positions agree with TRBD2. The CDR3 loop spans 15 amino acids. Trimming took 8 bases from V and 4 from J; bases not matched to a gene: 10. Germline loops: CDR1 SGHTA, CDR2 FQGNSA. The CDR3 loop is CASDRLAVGADTQYF. CDR3 sequence (DNA): TGTGCCAGCGACAGACTAGCGGTGGGGGCAGATACGCAGTATTTT.

V is TRBV6-2 or TRBV6-3 and J is TRBJ1-5; D is perhaps TRBD1 (5 bases). V was pared by 6 bases and J by 5 bases, with 14 bases between. CDR3 size: 14 residues. The germline V gene encodes CDR1 MNHEY and CDR2 SVGEGT. CDR3 DNA sequence: TGTGCCAGCAGCTCTGCAGGGTACCATCAGCCCCAGCATTTT. This gives the protein CASSSAGYHQPQHF.

The V call is TRBV20-1, the J call TRBJ2-1; 7 bases fit TRBD2. Germline V gene lookup returns CDR1 DFQATT and CDR2 SNEGSKA (reference sequence). The CDR3 contains 15 residues. V was pared by 3 bases and J by 1 base, with 6 bases of the junction left unmatched. Here the CDR3 reads CSASLGGGSYNEQFF. The CDR3 DNA reads as TGCAGTGCTAGTCTGGGGGGAGGGTCCTACAATGAGCAGTTCTTC.

V gene TRBV27 combines with J gene TRBJ2-1, with TRBD2 matching over 13 bases. Germline trimming cut 5 bases from V and 9 bases from J; bases unmatched to any gene: 13. Germline lookup yields CDR1 MNHEY and CDR2 SMNVEV (reference sequence). CDR3 length: 17 residues. Here the CDR3 DNA reads TGTGCCAGCAGTCCCACCCCGGGACTAGCGGGGATACGTGAGCAGTTCTTC. Translation gives CASSPTPGLAGIREQFF.

The chain employs TRBV4-1 and TRBJ1-1; a possible D gene is TRBD1 (5 bases). From germline, CDR1 is MGHRA and CDR2 YSYEKL. V lost 0 bases to trimming and J lost 0 bases, with 8 bases between them. The CDR3 runs to 15 residues. CDR3 amino acids: CASSQERTLNTEAFF. Written as DNA, the CDR3 is TGCGCCAGCAGCCAAGAACGGACACTGAACACTGAAGCTTTCTTT.

The V and J genes are TRBV2 and TRBJ1-2, with a weak D call TRBD1 (6 bases). V lost 1 base to trimming and J lost 4 bases, with 16 bases between them. This CDR3 is built from 16 residues. The germline V gene encodes CDR1 SNHLY and CDR2 FYNNEI. The CDR3 DNA sequence: TGTGCCAGCAGTGAAGGCAGGGGATCGCTAGGCTATGGCTACACCTTC. It encodes CASSEGRGSLGYGYTF. Complete variable domain (other parts from reference TRBV2 and TRBJ1-2): EPEVTQTPSHQVTQMGQEVILRCVPISNHLYFYWYRQILGQKVEFLVSFYNNEISEKSEIFDDQFSVERPDGSNFTLKIRSTKLEDSAMYFCASSEGRGSLGYGYTFGSGTRLTVV.

The rearrangement joins TRBV24-1 to TRBJ2-6; TRBD1 might be the D (6 bases). Germline lookup yields CDR1 KGHDR and CDR2 SFDVKD. The CDR3 totals 19 residues. Trimming removed 2 bases from V and 3 bases from J, with 19 bases in between. The CDR3 reads CATSDYGVRGTRGANVLTF. Written as DNA, the CDR3 is TGTGCCACCAGTGATTACGGCGTCAGGGGAACTCGTGGGGCCAACGTCCTGACTTTC.

The gene calls are TRBV4-3 and TRBJ2-1, with D tentatively TRBD2 (5 bases). Per germline, CDR1 LGHNA and CDR2 YSLEER. Trimming took 0 bases from V and 6 from J, leaving 15 bases between them. The CDR3 loop spans 16 amino acids. The CDR3 is CASSQDRARRSNEQFF. The CDR3 DNA is TGCGCCAGCAGCCAAGATAGGGCTAGGAGGTCCAATGAGCAGTTCTTC.

This sequence joins TRBV29-1 and TRBJ2-1, with D perhaps matching TRBD2 (5 bases). The CDR3 sequence is 13 residues long. The V gene's germline CDR1 is SQVTM and CDR2 ANQGSEA. V lost 2 bases, J lost 4 bases, and 9 bases lay in between. CDR3 in amino acids: CSVEPGKYNEQFF. CDR3 sequence (DNA): TGCAGCGTTGAACCGGGGAAGTACAATGAGCAGTTCTTC.

The chain couples TRBV27 to TRBJ2-6; TRBD1 matches at 7 bases. CDR1 is MNHEY and CDR2 is SMNVEV in the germline V gene (reference sequence). The CDR3 length is 16 residues. The V gene end was trimmed by 6 bases and the J gene end by 0 bases; junction bases not matched to a gene: 5. CDR3 residues: CASRWDSLSGANVLTF. CDR3 sequence (DNA): TGTGCCAGCAGGTGGGACAGCCTCTCTGGGGCCAACGTCCTGACTTTC.

This chain uses TRBV28 with TRBJ1-2, with 8 bases lining up with TRBD1. From germline, CDR1 is MDHEN and CDR2 SYDVKM. Trimming cost V 6 bases and J 4 bases; bases outside gene matches: 7. The CDR3 loop spans 14 amino acids. The CDR3 region has the DNA TGTGCCAGCAGCGAAACAGGGGGGACCTATGGCTACACCTTC. It is translated as CASSETGGTYGYTF.

Here the CDR3 DNA reads TGTGCCAGCAGCCCCGGGACTAGCGACGTCTCCTACAATGAGCAGTTCTTC. It is translated as CASSPGTSDVSYNEQFF. V gene TRBV11-2 combines with J gene TRBJ2-1; 10 bases are shared with TRBD2. The CDR3 is made up of 17 amino acids. In germline, CDR1 is SGHAT, CDR2 FQNNGV. V shed 5 bases and J 0 bases; nucleotides not matched to a gene: 7.